The entry below describes one T cell receptor (beta chain). This sample stems from a study of blood T cell repertoires in COVID-19. Looking at the study overall: Specimens from acute and convalescent COVID-19 originated in the United States, Italy and Spain.

Germline CDR1 and CDR2: ENHRY and SYGVKD. The CDR3 has 17 amino acids. The V gene lost 7 bases and the J gene lost 1 base, with 22 bases spanning the gap. Sequencing was performed with immunoSEQ multiplex PCR; in TCRdb, only in-frame clones are kept and a portion is missing. The sample consists of about 68,000 clones, around 86% of them appearing once. This TCR was recovered from a man under 40 with acute or convalescent COVID-19. Sequenced: peripheral blood. The chain carries TRBV10-3 and TRBJ1-1; a possible D gene is TRBD1 (5 bases). The CDR3 nucleotides are TGTGCCATCAAGGAGGAGTACGTAGGAGGGACGAACACTGAAGCTTTCTTT. Its translation: CAIKEEYVGGTNTEAFF.